This record looks at one TCR beta chain sequence and its context. No antigen is known for it. These data originate in a study of shared clonotypes between healthy human individuals. Study in general: Donors had three CD4 naive, three CD4 memory, two CD8 naive and one CD8 memory plate apiece. Study findings and constraints: Clonotype sharing among the donors was expected to vary with sequencing depth. Genetic and exposure-history diversity was limited by the few donors.

Replicate PCRs from sorted subsets contained roughly 200 ng DNA, which is roughly 30,000 T cell genomes. Assay used: immunoSEQ multiplex PCR; TCRdb lists only in-frame clones, some missing. The repertoire holds approximately 1,500,000 clones, under 99% seen once, with roughly 0.45% in the top ten. This CDR3 contains 14 residues. Per germline, CDR1 SGHTA and CDR2 FQGNSA. V lost 3 bases and J 1 base, leaving 9 bases between the germline ends. The chain has TRBV7-2 and TRBJ2-5; possibly TRBD2 for D (6 bases). The sequence came from a man between 25 and 39 years old in good health. Sequenced input: naive CD4+ T cells sorted from blood. Documented subset: CD45RA+ positively selected. The CDR3 nucleotides are TGTGCCAGCAGCTTGATGGGGGGCCAAGAGACCCAGTACTTC. Amino acid sequence: CASSLMGGQETQYF.